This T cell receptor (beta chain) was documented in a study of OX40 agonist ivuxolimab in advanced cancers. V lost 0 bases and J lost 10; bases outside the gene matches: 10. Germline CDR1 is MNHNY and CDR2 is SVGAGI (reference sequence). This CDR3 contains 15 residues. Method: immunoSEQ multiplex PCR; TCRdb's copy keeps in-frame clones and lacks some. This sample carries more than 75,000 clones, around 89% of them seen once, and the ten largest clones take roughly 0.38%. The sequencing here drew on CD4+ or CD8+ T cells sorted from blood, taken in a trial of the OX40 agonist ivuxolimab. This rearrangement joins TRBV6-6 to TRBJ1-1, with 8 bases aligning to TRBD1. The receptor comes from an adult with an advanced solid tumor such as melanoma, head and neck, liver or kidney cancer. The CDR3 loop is CASSYSSGGGWVAFF. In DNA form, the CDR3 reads TGTGCCAGCAGTTACTCGTCAGGGGGCGGGTGGGTAGCTTTCTTT.